This T cell receptor beta chain derives from a study of blood T cell repertoires in COVID-19 (dated by TCRdb to the early 2020s). With regard to the full study: Collaborator samples came from the United States, Italy and Spain and covered acute and convalescent phases of COVID-19. Samples came from the ongoing ImmuneRACE study (first 160 participants) plus 1,254 subjects from 6 global collaborators. The sample metadata nearly always contained a de-identified subject ID, COVID-19 status, age in years and sex. Where available, HLA class I and class II types were taken from metadata supplied by the sample provider and were not determined by assay-based typing. The material from the prospective study consisted of cDNA or gDNA derived from T cells, B-cell-depleted T cells, or PBMCs. A freely available public database, intended as a resource for researchers studying the immune response to SARS-CoV-2, is where the repertoires were released. Deeply sampled blood TCRbeta repertoires from subjects exposed to, actively infected with, or recovered from COVID-19 were included in the dataset. The investigation overall reported the following: The amount of clinical and demographic metadata varied by source and participant and was provided uncurated.

The CDR3 has 15 amino acids, counting the end cysteine and phenylalanine. Only CDR3 DNA remains: 45 bases, in frame from the first base. V is shortened by 6 bases, J by 4 bases, and the region joining them spans 19 bases. Per the germline V gene, SGHTA is the CDR1 and FQGNSA is the CDR2. At one collaborating source in Seattle, patients were enrolled during active infection and were followed longitudinally through the course of disease. Each collaborating institution followed its own protocols to collect whole blood in K2EDTA tubes. For TCRbeta analysis, collaborators shipped samples as frozen whole blood, isolated PBMCs, or DNA extracted from either of those sample types. Worth noting for this clone: Its antigen target is currently unknown. The sample holds no much larger clone one base away, and base qualities are not on file.

TCRbeta CDR3 regions were amplified from genomic DNA by means of the immunoSEQ Assay, a bias-controlled multiplex PCR. For the original study's pipeline: The number of nucleated cells in each sample was estimated by amplification of reference gene primers within the assay. To quantify the absolute abundance of each unique TCRbeta CDR3 rearrangement, sequence reads were collapsed and filtered. Productive Simpson clonality was computed per sample as the square root of Simpson's diversity index over productive rearrangements. The table was pulled from immuneACCESS by TCRdb, which kept in-frame rearrangements only. Such tables lose some clones; where checked, under half of the loss comes from unresolved V genes, and the rest has no known cause. V, J and clone size derive from that table, while D and trimming were established from the DNA sequence. The sample contains about 160,000 clones, roughly 90% of them found a single time. The ten biggest clones cover about 4.8% of the sample.

The source material was peripheral blood. The chain is encoded by TRBV7-2 joined to TRBJ2-7; 6 matching bases give a weak D call of TRBD2. The sequence was collected from a man aged 30 to 39 with COVID-19, enrolled during active disease. The CDR3 corresponds to CASSFRYGGEYEQYF. The nucleotide sequence reads TGTGCCAGCAGTTTTAGGTATGGAGGGGAGTACGAGCAGTACTTC. When the CDR3 is completed using the reference TRBV7-2 and TRBJ2-7 genes on either side, the full variable domain is GAGVSQSPSNKVTEKGKDVELRCDPISGHTALYWYRQSLGQGLEFLIYFQGNSAPDKSGLPSDRFSAERTGGSVSTLTIQRTQQEDSAVYLCASSFRYGGEYEQYFGPGTRLTVT.